The entry that follows covers one T cell receptor (beta chain) sequence. Antigen unknown. The CDR3 contains 16 residues. V was trimmed by 4 bases and J by 8 bases, leaving 20 bases between them. The germline V gene has CDR1 MNHNS and CDR2 SASEGT. This PCR relied on a set of 60 Vbeta primers and 13 Jbeta primers. Here immunoSEQ multiplex PCR was the method, and the copy in TCRdb shows in-frame clones only, minus some. Altogether approximately 100,000 clones are present, 79% being singletons, with the ten largest covering around 4%. The data originate from a study of cytomegalovirus exposure and HLA in healthy donors. Whole-study findings and limits: TCR beta sequences numbering about 17,000 were associated with HLA alleles at 0.05 false discovery rate in a later analysis.

Sequences were obtained from PBMCs. The chain joins TRBV6-1 to TRBJ1-4, with a possible D match to TRBD1 (5 bases). This receptor was obtained from a female donor in good health and CMV-seropositive. The CDR3 sequence is CASSARTLAVGEKLFF. The CDR3 DNA is TGTGCCAGCAGTGCGCGGACATTGGCTGTTGGGGAAAAACTGTTTTTT.